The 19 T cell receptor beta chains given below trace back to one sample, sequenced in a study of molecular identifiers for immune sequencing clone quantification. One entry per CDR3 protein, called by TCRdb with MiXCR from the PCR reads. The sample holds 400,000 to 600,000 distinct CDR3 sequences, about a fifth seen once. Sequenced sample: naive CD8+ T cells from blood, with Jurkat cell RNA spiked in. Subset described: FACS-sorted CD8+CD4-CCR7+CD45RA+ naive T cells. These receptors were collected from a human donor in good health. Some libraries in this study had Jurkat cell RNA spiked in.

DNA for the CDR3: TGTGCCAGCAGCCCCCCCACAGGCGGCGAGTACAATGAGCAGTTCTTC. Its translation is CASSPPTGGEYNEQFF. The V call is TRBV9, the J call TRBJ2-1; TRBD1 is a possible D gene (5 bases). There are 16 residues in the CDR3. Germline-derived CDR1 and CDR2 are SGDLS and YYNGEE. V dropped 4 bases and J dropped 4 bases, with 18 bases sitting between them.

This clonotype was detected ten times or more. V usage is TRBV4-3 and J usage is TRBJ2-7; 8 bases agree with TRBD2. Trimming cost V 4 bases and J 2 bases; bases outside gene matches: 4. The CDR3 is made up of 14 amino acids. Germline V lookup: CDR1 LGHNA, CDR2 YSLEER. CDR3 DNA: TGCGCCAGCAGCCCGGGACTAGTTGCCTACGAGCAGTACTTC. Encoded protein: CASSPGLVAYEQYF.

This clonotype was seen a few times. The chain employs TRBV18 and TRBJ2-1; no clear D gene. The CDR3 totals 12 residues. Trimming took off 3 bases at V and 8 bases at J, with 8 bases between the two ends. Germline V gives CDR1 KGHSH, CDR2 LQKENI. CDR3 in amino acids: CASSPPGYEQFF. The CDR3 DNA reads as TGTGCCAGCTCACCTCCTGGGTATGAGCAGTTCTTC.

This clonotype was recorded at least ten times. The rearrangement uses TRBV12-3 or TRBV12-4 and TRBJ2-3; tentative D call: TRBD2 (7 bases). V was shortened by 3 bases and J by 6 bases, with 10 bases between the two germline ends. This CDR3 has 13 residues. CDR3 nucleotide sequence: TGTGCCAGCAGTTTTGGGGGGGCGGATACGCAGTATTTT. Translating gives CASSFGGADTQYF.

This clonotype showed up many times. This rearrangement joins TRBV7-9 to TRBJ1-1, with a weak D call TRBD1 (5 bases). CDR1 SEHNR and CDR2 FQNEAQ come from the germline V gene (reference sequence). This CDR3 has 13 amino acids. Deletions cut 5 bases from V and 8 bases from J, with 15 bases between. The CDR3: CASSDRPGKEAFF. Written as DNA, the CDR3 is TGTGCCAGCAGCGATCGACCAGGGAAAGAAGCTTTCTTT.

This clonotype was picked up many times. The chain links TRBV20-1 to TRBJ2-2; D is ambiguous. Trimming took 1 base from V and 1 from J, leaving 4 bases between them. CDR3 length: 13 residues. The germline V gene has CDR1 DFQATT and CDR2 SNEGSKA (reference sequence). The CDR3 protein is CSARGVNTGELFF. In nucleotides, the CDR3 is TGCAGTGCTAGAGGGGTGAACACCGGGGAGCTGTTTTTT.

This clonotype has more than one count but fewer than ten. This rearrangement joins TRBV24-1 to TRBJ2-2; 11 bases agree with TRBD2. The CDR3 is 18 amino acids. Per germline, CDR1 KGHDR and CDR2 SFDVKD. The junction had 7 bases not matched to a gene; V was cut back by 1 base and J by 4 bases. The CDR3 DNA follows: TGTGCCACCAGTGATTTACCTCAGACTAGCGGGACCACCGGGGAGCTGTTTTTT. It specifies CATSDLPQTSGTTGELFF.

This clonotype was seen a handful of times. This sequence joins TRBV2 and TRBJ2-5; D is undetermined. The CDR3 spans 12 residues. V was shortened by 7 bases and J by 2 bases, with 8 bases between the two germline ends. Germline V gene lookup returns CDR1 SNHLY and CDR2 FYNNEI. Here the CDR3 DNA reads TGTGCCAGCAAGTATCTGCAAGAGACCCAGTACTTC. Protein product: CASKYLQETQYF.

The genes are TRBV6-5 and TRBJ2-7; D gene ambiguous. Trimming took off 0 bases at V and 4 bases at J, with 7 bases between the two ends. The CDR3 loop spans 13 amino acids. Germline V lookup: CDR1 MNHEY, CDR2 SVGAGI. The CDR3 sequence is CASSYSREYEQYF. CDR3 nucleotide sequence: TGTGCCAGCAGTTACTCTAGAGAATACGAGCAGTACTTC.

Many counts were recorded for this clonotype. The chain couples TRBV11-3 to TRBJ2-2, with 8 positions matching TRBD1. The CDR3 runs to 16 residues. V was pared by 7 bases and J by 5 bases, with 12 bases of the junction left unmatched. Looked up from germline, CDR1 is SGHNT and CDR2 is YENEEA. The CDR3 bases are TGTGCCAGCACCCAACAGGGGGGCATGGGGACCGGGGAGCTGTTTTTT. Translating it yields CASTQQGGMGTGELFF.

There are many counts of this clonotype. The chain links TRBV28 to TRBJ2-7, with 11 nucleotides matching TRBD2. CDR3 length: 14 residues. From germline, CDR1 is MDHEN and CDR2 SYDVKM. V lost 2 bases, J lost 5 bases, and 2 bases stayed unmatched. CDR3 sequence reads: CASSLMGLADEQYF. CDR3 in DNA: TGTGCCAGCAGTTTAATGGGACTAGCGGACGAGCAGTACTTC. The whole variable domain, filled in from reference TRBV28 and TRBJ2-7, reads DVKVTQSSRYLVKRTGEKVFLECVQDMDHENMFWYRQDPGLGLRLIYFSYDVKMKEKGDIPEGYSVSREKKERFSLILESASTNQTSMYLCASSLMGLADEQYFGPGTRLTVT.

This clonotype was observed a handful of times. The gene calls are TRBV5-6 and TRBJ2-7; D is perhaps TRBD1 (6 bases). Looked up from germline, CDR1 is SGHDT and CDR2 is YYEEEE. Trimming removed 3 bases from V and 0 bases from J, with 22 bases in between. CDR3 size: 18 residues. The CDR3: CASSSLGLRTVSSYEQYF. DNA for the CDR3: TGTGCCAGCAGCTCTTTGGGCTTGAGGACAGTGAGCTCCTACGAGCAGTACTTC.

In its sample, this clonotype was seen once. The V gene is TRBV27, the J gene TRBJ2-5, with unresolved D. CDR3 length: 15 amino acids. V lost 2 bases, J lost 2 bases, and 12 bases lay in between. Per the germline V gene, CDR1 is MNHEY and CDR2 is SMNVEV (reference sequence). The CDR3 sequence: CASSLGVGFQETQYF. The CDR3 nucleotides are TGTGCCAGCAGTTTAGGCGTCGGGTTTCAAGAGACCCAGTACTTC.

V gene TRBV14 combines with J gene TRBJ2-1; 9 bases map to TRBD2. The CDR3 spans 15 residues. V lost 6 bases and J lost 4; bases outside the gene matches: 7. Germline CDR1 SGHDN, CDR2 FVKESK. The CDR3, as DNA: TGTGCCAGCAGACCGACTAGCGGAGTATACAATGAGCAGTTCTTC. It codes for CASRPTSGVYNEQFF.

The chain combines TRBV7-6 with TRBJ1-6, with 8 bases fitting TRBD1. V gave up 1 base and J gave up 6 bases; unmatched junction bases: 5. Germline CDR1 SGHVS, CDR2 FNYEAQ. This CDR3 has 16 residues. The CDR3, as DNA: TGTGCCAGCAGCTTAGACGACAGGGGAATTAATTCACCCCTCCACTTT. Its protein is CASSLDDRGINSPLHF. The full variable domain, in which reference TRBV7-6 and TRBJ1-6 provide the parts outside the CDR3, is GAGVSQSPRYKVTKRGQDVALRCDPISGHVSLYWYRQALGQGPEFLTYFNYEAQQDKSGLPNDRFSAERPEGSISTLTIQRTEQRDSAMYRCASSLDDRGINSPLHFGNGTRLTVT.

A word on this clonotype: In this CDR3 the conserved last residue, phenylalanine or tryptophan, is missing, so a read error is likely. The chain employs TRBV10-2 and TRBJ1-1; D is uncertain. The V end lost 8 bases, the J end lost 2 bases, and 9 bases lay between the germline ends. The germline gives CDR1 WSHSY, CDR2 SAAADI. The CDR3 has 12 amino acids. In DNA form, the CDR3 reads TGCGCCAGCGCCTCAGGCAACACTGAAGCTTTCTCT. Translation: CASASGNTEAFS.

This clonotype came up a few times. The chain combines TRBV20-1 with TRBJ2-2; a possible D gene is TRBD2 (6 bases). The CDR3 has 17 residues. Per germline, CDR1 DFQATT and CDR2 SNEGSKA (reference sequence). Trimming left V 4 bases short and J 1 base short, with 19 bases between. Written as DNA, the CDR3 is TGCAGTGCTAAAGTTGGCTGGGGGGAGCAGAACACCGGGGAGCTGTTTTTT. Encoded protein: CSAKVGWGEQNTGELFF.

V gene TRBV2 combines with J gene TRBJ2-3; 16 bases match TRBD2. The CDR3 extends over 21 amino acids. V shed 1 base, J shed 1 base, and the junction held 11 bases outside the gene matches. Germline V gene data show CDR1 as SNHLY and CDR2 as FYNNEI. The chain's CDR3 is CASSEVAGGLAGGPGTDTQYF. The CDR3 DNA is TGTGCCAGCAGTGAAGTTGCGGGGGGACTAGCGGGGGGGCCGGGCACAGATACGCAGTATTTT.

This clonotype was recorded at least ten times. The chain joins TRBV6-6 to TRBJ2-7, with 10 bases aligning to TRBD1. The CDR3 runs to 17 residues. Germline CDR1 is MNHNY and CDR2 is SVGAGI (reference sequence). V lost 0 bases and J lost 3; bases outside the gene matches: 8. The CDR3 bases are TGTGCCAGCAGTTACTCTCTTGCTGGGACAGGGGTCTACGAGCAGTACTTC. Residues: CASSYSLAGTGVYEQYF.